This TCR beta chain was captured in a study of T cell responses to AZD1222 COVID-19 vaccine. The repertoire was sequenced with immunoSEQ multiplex PCR; TCRdb's copy has only in-frame clones and lacks some. The sample lists 110,000 to 150,000 clones; about 93% were seen once. With regard to this clone: Its target is not known.

Findings and caveats of the study: It should be noted that donors were predominantly white British and more often female, and clonal diversity was possibly underestimated. Nearly half of spike-specific TCRs reportedly target variant regions that are unmutated in the B.1.351 and B.1.1.7 variants.

The CDR3 spans 15 residues. CDR1 ENHRY and CDR2 SYGVKD come from the germline V gene. The germline V and J ends were trimmed by 6 bases and 8 bases, with 19 bases remaining between them. The starting material was peripheral blood, obtained on day 0 of AZD1222 vaccination. The sequence came from an adult in good health. The J gene is TRBJ1-4, the V gene TRBV10-3; a weak D match, TRBD1 (6 bases). For the CDR3, the DNA is TGTGCCATCAGCCCAGGGGCAGCAAATCTAGAAAAACTGTTTTTT. It is translated as CAISPGAANLEKLFF.